This T cell receptor beta chain was documented in a study of CD8 T cells in ankylosing spondylitis. Overall study findings and caveats: Made up of under ten highly homologous variants, a TCR beta motif appeared characteristic of ankylosing spondylitis blood.

TCRdb itself ran the 5' RACE reads through MiXCR, one entry per CDR3 protein. The sample has hundreds of thousands of distinct CDR3 sequences, approximately 26% seen once. This CDR3 has 18 residues. The germline V gene has CDR1 MRHNA and CDR2 SNTAGT. With V trimmed by 6 bases and J by 2 bases, 13 bases remained unmatched. A note on this clonotype: Its cognate antigen is unknown.

V and J are TRBV6-4 and TRBJ2-1; 10 bases align to TRBD2. The sequenced material came from blood, either unsorted or a sorted T cell fraction (not recorded which). This sequence originates from a male donor with ankylosing spondylitis. The CDR3 sequence is CASSTMASGRAPYNEQFF. The CDR3 DNA sequence: TGTGCCAGCAGCACGATGGCTAGCGGGAGAGCCCCCTACAATGAGCAGTTCTTC.